Detailed here is one TCR beta chain. Its target is unknown. It was with 60 Vbeta and 13 Jbeta primers that the PCR ran. Sequencing was performed with immunoSEQ multiplex PCR; in TCRdb, only in-frame clones are kept and a portion is missing. Found here are 90,000 to 100,000 clones, 70% to 80% of them singletons; the top ten hold roughly 20%. The data originate from a study of cytomegalovirus exposure and HLA in healthy donors. Overall study context: Earlier sequencing of 150 million to 200 million T cells yielded roughly 120 million unique TCR beta sequences. Study-wide points: Researchers reported in a later analysis that common viral pathogens appeared linked to several top clusters. A few of the chains that were CMV-associated were confirmed in vitro to be specific for CMV antigens.

Germline V gene sequence: CDR1 SGHDN, CDR2 FVKESK. V lost 7 bases, J lost 6 bases, and 19 bases lay in between. This CDR3 comprises 14 residues. The V and J genes are TRBV14 and TRBJ2-7, with TRBD2 as a possible D gene (5 bases). The sequenced sample consisted of PBMCs. This sequence originates from a woman aged 55-75 years in good health and CMV-seropositive. The CDR3 spells CASTPAHTSSEQYF. In nucleotides, the CDR3 is TGTGCCAGCACCCCGGCACATACTAGTTCCGAGCAGTACTTC.